This is a list of T cell receptor beta chains from one sample in a study of T cell repertoires in cytomegalovirus infection. TCRdb recomputed calls from the reads with MiXCR, one row per CDR3 protein. This table holds 200,000 to 300,000 distinct CDR3 sequences, roughly 9.1% found once. Sequences were obtained from PBMCs. Receptors originate from a human donor in good health (CMV status not recorded). Some clones in this sample may be carry-over from other donors' samples. The CDR3 runs from the conserved cysteine through the conserved F or W. A D gene is named only where the DNA matches it firmly.

J: TRBJ1-5; V: TRBV6-1; D: TRBD1; CDR3: CASSEIFGTGYQPQHF
J: TRBJ1-2; V: TRBV7-2; D: TRBD1; CDR3: CASSRGTGDHGYTF
J: TRBJ2-1; V: TRBV7-2; D: .; CDR3: CASSSRPASSYNEQFF
J: TRBJ2-1; V: TRBV12-3/TRBV12-4; D: TRBD2; CDR3: CASQSREGEQFF
J: TRBJ1-5; V: TRBV7-2; D: TRBD1; CDR3: CASSLDRSLNQPQHF
J: TRBJ1-1; V: TRBV2; D: TRBD1; CDR3: CASSSQGGANTEAFF
J: TRBJ1-3; V: TRBV7-8; D: .; CDR3: CASGIDSGNTIYF
J: TRBJ2-3; V: TRBV11-3; D: TRBD2; CDR3: CASSLKRLADTDTQYF
J: TRBJ1-5; V: TRBV7-2; D: .; CDR3: CASSPRRGVSNQPQHF
J: TRBJ2-7; V: TRBV7-8; D: .; CDR3: CASSQSRDLGEQYF
J: TRBJ2-1; V: TRBV7-2; D: .; CDR3: CASSFQRENEQFF
J: TRBJ2-3; V: TRBV7-2; D: TRBD1; CDR3: CASTSQGADTQYF
J: TRBJ2-2; V: TRBV7-8; D: .; CDR3: CASSQTQGTGELFF
J: TRBJ1-1; V: TRBV6-2/TRBV6-3; D: .; CDR3: CASSYVPGGILNTEAFF
J: TRBJ2-1; V: TRBV7-8; D: TRBD2; CDR3: CASSPPAGGRNEQFF
J: TRBJ2-1; V: TRBV7-2; D: .; CDR3: CASSSLPPTGAAYNEQFF
J: TRBJ1-1; V: TRBV24-1; D: .; CDR3: CATRPNMENTEAFF
J: TRBJ1-1; V: TRBV11-2; D: .; CDR3: CASSPWGSMNTEAFF
J: TRBJ2-5; V: TRBV28; D: TRBD1; CDR3: CASSTGGVQETQYF
J: TRBJ2-7; V: TRBV7-2; D: .; CDR3: CASRLGSNSYEQYF
J: TRBJ2-2; V: TRBV7-2; D: .; CDR3: CASSQWTVNTGELFF
J: TRBJ2-7; V: TRBV7-2; D: .; CDR3: CASSLAAGGGYEQYF
J: TRBJ2-3; V: TRBV5-6; D: TRBD2; CDR3: CASSRGWVAGGADTQYF
J: TRBJ1-5; V: TRBV7-8; D: .; CDR3: CASSLEGLYSNQPQHF